This TCR beta chain was observed in a study of T-cell memory formation after mild COVID-19. Study results and caveats: In pre-infection memory, a portion of responding clones appeared, which suggested that cross-reactive memory joined. CM and EM subsets held most contracting CD4+ clones; EMRA held CD8+ ones.

For this clonotype: The antigen is unknown.

TCRdb re-called the 5' RACE reads with MiXCR, one entry per CDR3 protein. Here the sample spans over 250,000 distinct CDR3 sequences, more than 15% being singletons. The CDR3 is 16 residues long. With V trimmed by 4 bases and J by 2 bases, 10 bases remained unmatched. Germline V gene sequence: CDR1 SGHRS, CDR2 YFSETQ. The V call is TRBV5-1, the J call TRBJ2-3; 7 nucleotides agree with TRBD2. The sequenced sample consisted of PBMCs or a T cell subset sorted from them (not recorded which). The clonotype comes from a man aged 18 to 30 who had mild COVID-19 (a few samples of this study predate the infection). Cell type and time point are not known. DNA for the CDR3: TGCGCCAGCAGCGCGGGGGTGGTGGGGAACACAGATACGCAGTATTTT. Its translation: CASSAGVVGNTDTQYF.